The 15 T cell receptor beta chains given below trace back to one sample, sequenced in a study of blood T cell repertoires in COVID-19. TCRdb's table, derived via immunoSEQ multiplex PCR, lists solely in-frame clones and lacks some. The sample includes around 35,000 clones, 75% to 90% of them seen just once. Sequencing used peripheral blood. Every receptor here comes from a human donor in a cohort sampled during active COVID-19.

This chain connects TRBV5-6 to TRBJ1-1, with D possibly matching TRBD1 (6 bases). The CDR3 covers 11 residues. Looked up from germline, CDR1 is SGHDT and CDR2 is YYEEEE. Trimming took 2 bases from V and 8 from J, leaving 7 bases between them. The DNA for the CDR3 is TGTGCCAGCAGCTTTGGACAGGAAGCTTTCTTT. It yields the protein CASSFGQEAFF. Full variable domain (outside the CDR3, taken from reference TRBV5-6 and TRBJ1-1): DAGVTQSPTHLIKTRGQQVTLRCSPKSGHDTVSWYQQALGQGPQFIFQYYEEEERQRGNFPDRFSGHQFPNYSSELNVNALLLGDSALYLCASSFGQEAFFGQGTRLTVV.

The chain combines TRBV11-2 with TRBJ1-1; D uncertain. The CDR3 totals 15 residues. Germline V gene sequence: CDR1 SGHAT, CDR2 FQNNGV. Trimming removed 3 bases at V and 1 base at J, with 12 bases between. Written as DNA, the CDR3 is TGTGCCAGCAGCTTCAGTGCATGGAGGAACACTGAAGCTTTCTTT. Amino acid sequence: CASSFSAWRNTEAFF.

The rearrangement links TRBV4-1 to TRBJ1-4; TRBD1 agrees at 9 bases. J was trimmed by 3 bases and V by 4 bases; bases with no gene match: 6. The CDR3 totals 16 residues. CDR1 and CDR2 (germline): MGHRA, YSYEKL. The CDR3 DNA follows: TGCGCCAGCAGCCCGGGACAGGGCCGAGCTAATGAAAAACTGTTTTTT. It is translated as CASSPGQGRANEKLFF.

V is TRBV5-1 and J is TRBJ2-3; D remains unclear. Germline V gene data show CDR1 as SGHRS and CDR2 as YFSETQ. The germline V and J ends were trimmed by 10 bases and 0 bases, with 12 bases remaining between them. The CDR3 extends over 13 amino acids. CDR3 nucleotide sequence: TGCGCCTCTTACATTTCTAGCACAGATACGCAGTATTTT. This gives the protein CASYISSTDTQYF.

The V call is TRBV7-2, the J call TRBJ1-2; the D is unclear. Germline assignment: CDR1 SGHTA and CDR2 FQGNSA. The V gene lost 2 bases and the J gene lost 2 bases, with 12 bases spanning the gap. The CDR3 consists of 15 residues. Written as DNA, the CDR3 is TGTGCCAGCAGCTTACCGACGGGATACAACTATGGCTACACCTTC. Amino acids: CASSLPTGYNYGYTF.

The chain recombines TRBV28 with TRBJ2-7; maybe TRBD2 (6 bases). The CDR3 sequence is 14 residues long. CDR1 and CDR2 from the germline V gene are MDHEN and SYDVKM. The ends were cut back, 4 bases at V and 7 bases at J, with 17 bases in the middle. The CDR3 bases are TGTGCCAGCAGTTACCCGGGTCTCGGAGGGGAGCAGTACTTC. Translation: CASSYPGLGGEQYF.

V and J are TRBV5-1 and TRBJ2-1; D may be TRBD1 (6 bases). The ends were cut back, 1 base at V and 5 bases at J, with 7 bases in the middle. The CDR3 contains 13 residues. Germline CDR1 reads SGHRS; CDR2 reads YFSETQ. CDR3: CASSLTGNNEQFF. The CDR3 coding sequence is TGCGCCAGCAGCTTGACAGGGAACAATGAGCAGTTCTTC.

The gene calls are TRBV10-3 and TRBJ2-1; 8 bases line up with TRBD2. CDR1 and CDR2 from the germline V gene are ENHRY and SYGVKD. The CDR3 contains 16 residues. V dropped 7 bases and J dropped 2; count of bases not matched to a gene: 10. CDR3 amino acids: CAIKSREGGAYNEQFF. The CDR3 bases are TGTGCCATCAAGAGTCGGGAGGGCGGGGCCTACAATGAGCAGTTCTTC.

The chain couples TRBV25-1 to TRBJ2-1, with D possibly matching TRBD2 (6 bases). This CDR3 spans 13 amino acids. Trimming shortened V by 1 base and J by 8 bases, and 9 bases separated the two germline ends. The V gene's germline CDR1 is MGHDK and CDR2 SYGVNS. As DNA, the CDR3 is TGTGCCAGCAGTGAATTAGGGACTGATGAGCAGTTCTTC. It codes for CASSELGTDEQFF. Complete variable domain (other parts from reference TRBV25-1 and TRBJ2-1): EADIYQTPRYLVIGTGKKITLECSQTMGHDKMYWYQQDPGMELHLIHYSYGVNSTEKGDLSSESTVSRIRTEHFPLTLESARPSHTSQYLCASSELGTDEQFFGPGTRLTVL.

The J gene is TRBJ2-3, the V gene TRBV11-3; 10 bases line up with TRBD1. J was trimmed by 5 bases and V by 5 bases; bases with no gene match: 7. This CDR3 is 15 amino acids long. In germline, CDR1 is SGHNT, CDR2 YENEEA. The CDR3 region is CASSLGQGEGDTQYF. CDR3 nucleotide sequence: TGTGCCAGCAGCCTCGGACAGGGGGAGGGAGATACGCAGTATTTT.

The chain joins TRBV2 to TRBJ1-5, with D maybe TRBD1 (5 bases). This CDR3 spans 15 amino acids. Germline V gives CDR1 SNHLY, CDR2 FYNNEI. The V gene lost 3 bases and the J gene lost 4 bases, with 13 bases spanning the gap. CDR3 loop: CASSEGPKGNQPQHF. DNA for the CDR3: TGTGCCAGCAGTGAGGGGCCAAAAGGGAATCAGCCCCAGCATTTT.

The chain joins TRBV18 to TRBJ1-6; D may be TRBD1 (6 bases). Germline V gives CDR1 KGHSH, CDR2 LQKENI. This CDR3 has 15 amino acids. Trimming shortened V by 2 bases and J by 12 bases, and 17 bases separated the two germline ends. The chain's CDR3 is CASSPIQGTQGPLHF. The CDR3 DNA follows: TGTGCCAGCTCACCAATACAGGGAACTCAGGGACCCCTCCACTTT.

The chain recombines TRBV14 with TRBJ2-1; 12 bases are shared with TRBD2. With V trimmed by 3 bases and J by 7 bases, 10 bases remained unmatched. Looked up from germline, CDR1 is SGHDN and CDR2 is FVKESK. The CDR3 totals 17 residues. The CDR3 DNA is TGTGCCAGCAGCCAGGAATCTAGCGGGAGGGCCAGGAATGAGCAGTTCTTC. Its protein is CASSQESSGRARNEQFF.

V usage is TRBV9 and J usage is TRBJ2-2, with TRBD2 as a possible D gene (6 bases). CDR1 and CDR2 (germline): SGDLS, YYNGEE. Trimming cost V 4 bases and J 0 bases, with 13 bases left between them. The CDR3 covers 16 residues. As DNA, the CDR3 is TGTGCCAGCAGCTCTAGGGGCGGGGCGAACACCGGGGAGCTGTTTTTT. It encodes CASSSRGGANTGELFF.

The chain joins TRBV2 to TRBJ2-1, with 8 bases lining up with TRBD1. After removal of 6 bases from V and 8 bases from J, the junction contained 6 bases not matched to a gene. Germline assignment: CDR1 SNHLY and CDR2 FYNNEI. The CDR3 runs to 13 residues. The CDR3 nucleotides read TGTGCCAGCAGACTTGACAGGGGCGATGAGCAGTTCTTC. Translating it yields CASRLDRGDEQFF.